This TCR beta chain was identified in a study of spatial heterogeneity in lung cancer. Across the whole study: Sequencing of follow-up PBMC samples took place when they were available, at a median of around two years after resection. Study-level findings and limits: Ubiquitous expanded tumor TCRs were observed in blood more at resection than follow-up.

Time point in this sample: blood at routine non-recurrence follow-up after resection. Unsorted tumor, nontumor lung tissue or cryopreserved PBMC supplied the whole RNA. A distinct unique molecular identifier was carried by each TCR cDNA molecule. TCRdb redid the calling of the 5' RACE reads with MiXCR, one entry per CDR3 protein. The repertoire holds 95,000 to 130,000 distinct CDR3 sequences, with 12% as singletons. This clonotype was seen more than once but under ten times. Its antigen is not known. This sample comprised PBMCs, obtained at follow-up. The TCR sequence derives from a male donor with early-stage non-small cell lung cancer.

The CDR3 spells CASSSLAVGAYEQYF. The CDR3 DNA sequence: TGTGCCAGCAGCTCCCTGGCGGTCGGAGCCTACGAGCAGTACTTC. This rearrangement joins TRBV7-9 to TRBJ2-7; D is undetermined. The CDR3 has 15 residues. Between the trimmed V and J ends, which lost 4 bases and 2 bases, there was a span of 15 bases. The germline V gene encodes CDR1 SEHNR and CDR2 FQNEAQ (reference sequence).